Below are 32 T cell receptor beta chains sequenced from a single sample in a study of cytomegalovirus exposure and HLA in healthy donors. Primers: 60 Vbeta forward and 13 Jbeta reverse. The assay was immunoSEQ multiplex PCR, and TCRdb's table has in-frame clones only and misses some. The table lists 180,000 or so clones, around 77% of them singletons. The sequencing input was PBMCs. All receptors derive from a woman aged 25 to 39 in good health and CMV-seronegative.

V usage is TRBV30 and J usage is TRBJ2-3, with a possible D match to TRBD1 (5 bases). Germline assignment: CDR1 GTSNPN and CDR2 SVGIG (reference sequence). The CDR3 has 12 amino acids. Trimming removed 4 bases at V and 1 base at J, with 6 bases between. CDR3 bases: TGTGCCTGGATAGGGGGCACAGATACGCAGTATTTT. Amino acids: CAWIGGTDTQYF.

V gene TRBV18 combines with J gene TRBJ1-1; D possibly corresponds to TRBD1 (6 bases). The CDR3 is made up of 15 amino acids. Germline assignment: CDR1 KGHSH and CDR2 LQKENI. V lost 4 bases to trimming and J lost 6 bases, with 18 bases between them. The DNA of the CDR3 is TGTGCCAGCTCACGAAACAAACCGGACAGTGCTGAAGCTTTCTTT. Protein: CASSRNKPDSAEAFF.

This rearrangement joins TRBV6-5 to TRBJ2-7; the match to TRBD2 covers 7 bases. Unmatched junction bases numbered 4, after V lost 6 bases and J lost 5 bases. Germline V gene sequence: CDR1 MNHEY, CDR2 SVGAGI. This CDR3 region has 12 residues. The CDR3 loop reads CASRGGVDEQYF. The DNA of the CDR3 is TGTGCCAGCAGGGGGGGGGTGGACGAGCAGTACTTC.

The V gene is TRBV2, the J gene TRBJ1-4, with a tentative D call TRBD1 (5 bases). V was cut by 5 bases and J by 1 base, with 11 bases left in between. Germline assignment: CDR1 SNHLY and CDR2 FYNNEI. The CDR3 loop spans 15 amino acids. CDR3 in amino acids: CASSSQGGTNEKLFF. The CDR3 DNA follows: TGTGCCAGCAGTTCTCAGGGTGGAACTAATGAAAAACTGTTTTTT.

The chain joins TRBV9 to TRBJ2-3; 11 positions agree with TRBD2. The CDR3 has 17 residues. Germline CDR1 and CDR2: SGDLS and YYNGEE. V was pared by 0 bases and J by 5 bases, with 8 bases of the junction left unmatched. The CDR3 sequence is CASSVVVSGGAQDTQYF. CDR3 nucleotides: TGTGCCAGCAGCGTAGTCGTTAGCGGGGGGGCCCAAGATACGCAGTATTTT.

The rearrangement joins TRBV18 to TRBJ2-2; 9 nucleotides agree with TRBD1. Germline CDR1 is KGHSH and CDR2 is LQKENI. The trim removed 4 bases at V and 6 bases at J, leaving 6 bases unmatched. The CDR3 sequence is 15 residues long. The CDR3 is CASSRTGTGPGELFF. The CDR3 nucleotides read TGTGCCAGCTCACGTACCGGGACAGGGCCCGGGGAGCTGTTTTTT.

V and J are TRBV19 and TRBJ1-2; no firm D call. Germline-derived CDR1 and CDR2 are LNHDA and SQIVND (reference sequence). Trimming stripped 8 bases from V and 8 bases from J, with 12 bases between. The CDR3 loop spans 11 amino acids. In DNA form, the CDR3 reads TGTGCCAGTGGACTAAAAAGGGGCTACACCTTC. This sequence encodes CASGLKRGYTF.

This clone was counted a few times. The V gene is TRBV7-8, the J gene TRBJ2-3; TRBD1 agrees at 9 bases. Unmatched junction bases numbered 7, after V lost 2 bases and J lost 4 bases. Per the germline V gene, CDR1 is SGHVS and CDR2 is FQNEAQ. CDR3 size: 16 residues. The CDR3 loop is CASSLTGTGWPDTQYF. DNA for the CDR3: TGTGCCAGCAGCTTAACCGGGACAGGGTGGCCAGATACGCAGTATTTT. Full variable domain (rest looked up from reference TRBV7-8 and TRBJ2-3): GAGVSQSPRYKVAKRGQDVALRCDPISGHVSLFWYQQALGQGPEFLTYFQNEAQLDKSGLPSDRFFAERPEGSVSTLKIQRTQQEDSAVYLCASSLTGTGWPDTQYFGPGTRLTVL.

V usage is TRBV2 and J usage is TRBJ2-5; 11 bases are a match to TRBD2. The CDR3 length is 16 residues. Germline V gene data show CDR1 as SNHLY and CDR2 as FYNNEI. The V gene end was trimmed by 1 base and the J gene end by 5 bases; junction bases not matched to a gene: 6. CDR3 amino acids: CASSEGVAGGRETQYF. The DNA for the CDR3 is TGTGCCAGCAGTGAAGGGGTAGCGGGGGGGCGGGAGACCCAGTACTTC.

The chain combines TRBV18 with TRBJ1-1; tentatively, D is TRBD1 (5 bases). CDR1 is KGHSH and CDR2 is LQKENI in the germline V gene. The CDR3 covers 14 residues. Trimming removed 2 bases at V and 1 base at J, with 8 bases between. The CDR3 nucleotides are TGTGCCAGCTCACCAATAGACAGGAACACTGAAGCTTTCTTT. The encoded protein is CASSPIDRNTEAFF.

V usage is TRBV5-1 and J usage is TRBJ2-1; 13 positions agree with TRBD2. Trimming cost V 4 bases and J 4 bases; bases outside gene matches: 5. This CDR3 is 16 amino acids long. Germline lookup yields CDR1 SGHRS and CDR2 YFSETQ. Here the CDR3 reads CASSLGLAGLYNEQFF. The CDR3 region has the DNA TGCGCCAGCAGCCTGGGACTAGCGGGGTTGTACAATGAGCAGTTCTTC.

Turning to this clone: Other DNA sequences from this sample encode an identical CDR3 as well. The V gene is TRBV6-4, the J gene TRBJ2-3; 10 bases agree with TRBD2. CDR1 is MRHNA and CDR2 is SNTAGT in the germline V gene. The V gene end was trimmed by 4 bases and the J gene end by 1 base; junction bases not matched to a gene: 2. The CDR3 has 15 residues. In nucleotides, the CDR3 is TGTGCCAGCAGTGCGCTAGCGGGGGGCACAGATACGCAGTATTTT. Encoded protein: CASSALAGGTDTQYF.

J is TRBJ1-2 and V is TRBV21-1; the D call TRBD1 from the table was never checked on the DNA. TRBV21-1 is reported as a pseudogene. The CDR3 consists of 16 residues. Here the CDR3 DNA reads TGTGCCACCGTGCCTCCGGGACAGGGGCCCAACTATGGCTACACCTTC. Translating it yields CATVPPGQGPNYGYTF.

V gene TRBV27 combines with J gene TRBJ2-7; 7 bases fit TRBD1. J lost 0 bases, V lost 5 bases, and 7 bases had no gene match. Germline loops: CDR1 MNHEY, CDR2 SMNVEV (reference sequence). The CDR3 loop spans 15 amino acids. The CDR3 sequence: CASSTWDSLSYEQYF. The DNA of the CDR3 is TGTGCCAGCAGTACTTGGGACAGCCTCTCCTACGAGCAGTACTTC.

The CDR3 bases are TGTGCCAGCAGCTTAACTCCTCGACAGGGGGGCTTAGGCTACACCTTC. Translated: CASSLTPRQGGLGYTF. The V and J genes are TRBV7-3 and TRBJ1-2, with 9 bases lining up with TRBD1. V was clipped by 0 bases and J by 8 bases; unmatched bases: 10. The germline V gene has CDR1 SGHTA and CDR2 FQGTGA. This CDR3 comprises 16 residues. The variable domain in full, completed from reference TRBV7-3 and TRBJ1-2, reads GAGVSQTPSNKVTEKGKYVELRCDPISGHTALYWYRQSLGQGPEFLIYFQGTGAADDSGLPNDRFFAVRPEGSVSTLKIQRTERGDSAVYLCASSLTPRQGGLGYTFGSGTRLTVV.

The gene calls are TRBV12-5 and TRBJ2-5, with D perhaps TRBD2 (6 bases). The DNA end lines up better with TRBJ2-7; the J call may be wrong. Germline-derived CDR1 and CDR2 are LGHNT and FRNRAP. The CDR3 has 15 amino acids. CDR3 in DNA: TGTGCTAGTGGTTCGTTCCTCGCGGGGATTCACGAGCAGTACTTC. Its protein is CASGSFLAGIHEQYF.

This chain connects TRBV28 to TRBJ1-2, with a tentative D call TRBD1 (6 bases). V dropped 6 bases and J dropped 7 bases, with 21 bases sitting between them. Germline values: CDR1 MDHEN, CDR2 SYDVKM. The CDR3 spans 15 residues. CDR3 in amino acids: CASSPGGGTISGYTF. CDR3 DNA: TGTGCCAGCAGCCCAGGCGGGGGCACGATTTCTGGCTACACCTTC.

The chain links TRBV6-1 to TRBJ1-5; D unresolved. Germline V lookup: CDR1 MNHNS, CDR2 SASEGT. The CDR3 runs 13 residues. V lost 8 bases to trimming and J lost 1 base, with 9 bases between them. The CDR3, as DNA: TGTGCCAGCGGCAGAACCAGCAATCAGCCCCAGCATTTT. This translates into CASGRTSNQPQHF.

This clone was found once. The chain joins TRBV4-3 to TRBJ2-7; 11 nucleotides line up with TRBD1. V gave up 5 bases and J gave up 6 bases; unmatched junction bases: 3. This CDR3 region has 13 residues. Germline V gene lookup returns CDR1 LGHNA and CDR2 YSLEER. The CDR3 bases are TGCGCCAGCAGCTCGGGACAGGGGGGCGAGCAGTACTTC. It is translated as CASSSGQGGEQYF.

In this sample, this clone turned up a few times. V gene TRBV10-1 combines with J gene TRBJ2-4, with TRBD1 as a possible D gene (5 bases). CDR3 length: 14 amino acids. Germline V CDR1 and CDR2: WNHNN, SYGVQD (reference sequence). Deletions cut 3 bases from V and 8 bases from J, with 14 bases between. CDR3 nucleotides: TGCGCCAGCAGTGAACAGGCCCCGTCGGACATTCAGTACTTC. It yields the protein CASSEQAPSDIQYF.

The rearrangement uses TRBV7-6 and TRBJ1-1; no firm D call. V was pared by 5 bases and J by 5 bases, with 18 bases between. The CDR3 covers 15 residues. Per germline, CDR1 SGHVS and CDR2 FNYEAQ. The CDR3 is CASSPFGGTRTEAFF. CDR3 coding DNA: TGTGCCAGCAGCCCCTTTGGTGGAACGAGGACTGAAGCTTTCTTT.

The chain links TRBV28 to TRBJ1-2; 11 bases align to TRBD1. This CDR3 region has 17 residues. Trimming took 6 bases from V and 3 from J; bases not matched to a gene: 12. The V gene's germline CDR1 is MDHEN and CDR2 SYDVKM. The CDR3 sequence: CASRLLPGDRGDYGYTF. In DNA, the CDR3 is TGTGCCAGCAGATTACTACCAGGGGACAGGGGGGACTATGGCTACACCTTC.

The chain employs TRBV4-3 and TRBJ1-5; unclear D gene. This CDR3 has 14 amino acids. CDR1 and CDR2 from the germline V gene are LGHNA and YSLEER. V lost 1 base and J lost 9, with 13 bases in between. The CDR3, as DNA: TGCGCCAGCAGCCAAGCTTTAACAGACCTGCCCCAGCATTTT. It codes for CASSQALTDLPQHF.

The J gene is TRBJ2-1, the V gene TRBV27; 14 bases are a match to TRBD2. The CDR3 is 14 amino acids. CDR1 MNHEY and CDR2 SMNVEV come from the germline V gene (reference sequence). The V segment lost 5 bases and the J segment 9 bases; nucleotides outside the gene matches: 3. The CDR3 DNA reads TGTGCCAGCAGTAGACTAGCGGGGGGGGCTGAGCAGTTCTTC. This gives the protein CASSRLAGGAEQFF.

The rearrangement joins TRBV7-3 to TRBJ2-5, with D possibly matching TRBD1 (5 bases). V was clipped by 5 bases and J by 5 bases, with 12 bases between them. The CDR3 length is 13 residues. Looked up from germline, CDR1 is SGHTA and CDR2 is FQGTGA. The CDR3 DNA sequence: TGTGCCAGCAGCCCCGGCTCAGGGGAGACCCAGTACTTC. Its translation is CASSPGSGETQYF.

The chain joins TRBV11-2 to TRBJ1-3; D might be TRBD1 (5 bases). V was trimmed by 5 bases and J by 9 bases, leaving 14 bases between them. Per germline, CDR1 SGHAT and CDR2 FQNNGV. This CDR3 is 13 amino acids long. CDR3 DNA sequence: TGTGCCAGCAGCCGACCCCCTCAGGGCACCATATATTTT. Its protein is CASSRPPQGTIYF.

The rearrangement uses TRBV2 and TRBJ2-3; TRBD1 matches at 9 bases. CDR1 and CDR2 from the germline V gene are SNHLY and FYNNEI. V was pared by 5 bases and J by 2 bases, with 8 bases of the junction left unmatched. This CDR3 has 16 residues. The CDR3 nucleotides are TGTGCCAGCAGTCCTGGACAGGGGATCTCCACAGATACGCAGTATTTT. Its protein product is CASSPGQGISTDTQYF. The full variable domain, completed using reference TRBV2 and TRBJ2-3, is EPEVTQTPSHQVTQMGQEVILRCVPISNHLYFYWYRQILGQKVEFLVSFYNNEISEKSEIFDDQFSVERPDGSNFTLKIRSTKLEDSAMYFCASSPGQGISTDTQYFGPGTRLTVL.

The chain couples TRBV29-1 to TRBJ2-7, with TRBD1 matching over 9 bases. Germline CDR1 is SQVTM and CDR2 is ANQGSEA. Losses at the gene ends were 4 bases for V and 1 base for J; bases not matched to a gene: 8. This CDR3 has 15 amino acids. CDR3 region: CSVGFWGQGSYEQYF. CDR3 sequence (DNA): TGCAGCGTTGGGTTTTGGGGACAGGGATCCTACGAGCAGTACTTC.

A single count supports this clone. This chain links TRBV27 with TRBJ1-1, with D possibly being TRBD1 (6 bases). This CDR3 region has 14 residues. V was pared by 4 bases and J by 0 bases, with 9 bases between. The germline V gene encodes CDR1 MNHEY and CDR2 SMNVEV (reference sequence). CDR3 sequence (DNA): TGTGCCAGCAGTTACAGGGATATGAACACTGAAGCTTTCTTT. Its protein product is CASSYRDMNTEAFF.

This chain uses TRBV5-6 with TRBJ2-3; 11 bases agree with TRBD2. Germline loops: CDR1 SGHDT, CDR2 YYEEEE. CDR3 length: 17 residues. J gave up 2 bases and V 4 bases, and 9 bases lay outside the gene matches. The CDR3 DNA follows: TGTGCCAGCAGCCTCAGACTAGCGGGGACCTTCACAGATACGCAGTATTTT. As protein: CASSLRLAGTFTDTQYF.

CDR3 nucleotide sequence: TGTGCCAGCAGCCGCGAGCGGGGGGGACCAGAGACCCAGTACTTC. Amino acids: CASSRERGGPETQYF. This rearrangement joins TRBV7-2 to TRBJ2-5, with 10 bases aligning to TRBD2. The CDR3 spans 15 residues. V lost 5 bases to trimming and J lost 4 bases; unmatched junction nucleotides: 7. Germline V gene sequence: CDR1 SGHTA, CDR2 FQGNSA.

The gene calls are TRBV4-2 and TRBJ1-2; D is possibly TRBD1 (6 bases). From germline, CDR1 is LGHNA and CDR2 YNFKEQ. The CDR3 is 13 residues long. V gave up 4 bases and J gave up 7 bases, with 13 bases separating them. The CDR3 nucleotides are TGTGCCAGCAGCCCTGCTCGACAGGCTGGCTACACCTTC. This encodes CASSPARQAGYTF.